One and the same sample provided the 7 T cell receptor beta chains below, sequenced in a study of cytomegalovirus exposure and HLA in healthy donors. TCRdb's table, derived via immunoSEQ multiplex PCR, lists solely in-frame clones and lacks some. The data hold about 120,000 clones, with roughly 84% observed a single time. The source material was PBMCs. These receptors were collected from a young woman in good health and CMV-seronegative.

The chain couples TRBV30 to TRBJ1-2; 12 bases fit TRBD1. This CDR3 is 15 amino acids long. V dropped 1 base and J dropped 8; count of bases not matched to a gene: 8. CDR1 GTSNPN and CDR2 SVGIG come from the germline V gene (reference sequence). The CDR3 protein is CAWSGLGQGAGGYTF. The CDR3 coding sequence is TGTGCCTGGAGTGGTCTGGGACAGGGGGCGGGCGGCTACACCTTC.

This clone was found once. This chain uses TRBV15 with TRBJ1-5; 7 nucleotides align to TRBD1. The CDR3 has 16 residues. Germline V gives CDR1 LNHNV, CDR2 YYDKDF (reference sequence). V lost 0 bases to trimming and J lost 6 bases; unmatched junction nucleotides: 8. The CDR3 spells CATSRDIGGVSQPQHF. CDR3 DNA sequence: TGTGCCACCAGCAGAGATATAGGGGGCGTCTCTCAGCCCCAGCATTTT. Full variable domain (remainder filled in from reference TRBV15 and TRBJ1-5): DAMVIQNPRYQVTQFGKPVTLSCSQTLNHNVMYWYQQKSSQAPKLLFHYYDKDFNNEADTPDNFQSRRPNTSFCFLDIRSPGLGDTAMYLCATSRDIGGVSQPQHFGDGTRLSIL.

The rearrangement uses TRBV19 and TRBJ1-6; 11 bases are a match to TRBD1. The germline V gene has CDR1 LNHDA and CDR2 SQIVND (reference sequence). Trimming removed 5 bases from V and 1 base from J; junction bases left unmatched: 13. The CDR3 extends over 20 amino acids. CDR3 in amino acids: CASSPSWTGGSGSYNSPLHF. As DNA, the CDR3 is TGTGCCAGTAGTCCGAGCTGGACAGGGGGCAGTGGTTCCTATAATTCACCCCTCCACTTT.

J is TRBJ2-2 and V is TRBV20-1; D is perhaps TRBD2 (6 bases). Germline V gives CDR1 DFQATT, CDR2 SNEGSKA (reference sequence). V lost 5 bases, J lost 6 bases, and 7 bases lay in between. The CDR3 consists of 11 residues. This CDR3 is CSAGGSGELFF. The CDR3 DNA sequence: TGCAGTGCTGGGGGGTCCGGGGAGCTGTTTTTT.

The chain couples TRBV14 to TRBJ2-5, with 9 bases that match TRBD1. The CDR3 is 18 residues long. Germline trimming cut 0 bases from V and 6 bases from J; bases unmatched to any gene: 14. CDR1 and CDR2 from the germline V gene are SGHDN and FVKESK. CDR3 DNA: TGTGCCAGCAGCCAAGAATTAGGCCTGGGACAGGGTGGGAAGACCCAGTACTTC. It yields the protein CASSQELGLGQGGKTQYF.

V usage is TRBV9 and J usage is TRBJ2-7, with TRBD2 identical over 11 bases. This CDR3 spans 16 amino acids. Trimming removed 0 bases from V and 4 bases from J; junction bases left unmatched: 6. Germline CDR1 reads SGDLS; CDR2 reads YYNGEE. CDR3: CASSVAGTSGLYEQYF. CDR3 sequence (DNA): TGTGCCAGCAGCGTAGCCGGGACTAGCGGCCTGTACGAGCAGTACTTC.

V usage is TRBV5-4 and J usage is TRBJ2-7; 7 bases map to TRBD1. Per the germline V gene, CDR1 is SGHNT and CDR2 is YYREEE (reference sequence). The CDR3 loop spans 14 amino acids. V dropped 0 bases and J dropped 4; count of bases not matched to a gene: 4. CDR3 amino acids: CASSLATGMYEQYF. CDR3 nucleotides: TGTGCCAGCAGCTTGGCGACAGGGATGTACGAGCAGTACTTC.